A single sample is the source of the 5 T cell receptor beta chains below, sequenced in a study of T cells in women clearing cervical HPV infection. Produced via immunoSEQ multiplex PCR; TCRdb's table is partial and in-frame only. The specimen's table records 30,000 to 45,000 clones. The sample comprised blood buffy coat. The receptors stem from a woman between 18 and 75 years old with a cervical HPV16 infection that either progressed to CIN3+ or cleared (not recorded which).

Regarding this clone: The read terminates 3 residues before the CDR3 end, so the remaining end is supplied by the germline J gene. The V call is TRBV5-1, the J call TRBJ2-3; 11 bases fit TRBD2. CDR3 length: 15 residues. From germline, CDR1 is SGHRS and CDR2 YFSETQ. The CDR3 bases that were read are TGCGCCAGCAGGCGACTAGCGGGAAGCCAAGAGACG. Its translation is CASRRLAGSQET. The CDR3, in full, reads CASRRLAGSQETQYF.

As for this clone: The read halts 3 residues ahead of the CDR3 end, with the missing end drawn from the germline J gene. The chain links TRBV18 to TRBJ1-1; no firm D call. The CDR3 is made up of 13 amino acids. V shed 4 bases and J shed 3 bases, with 9 bases lying between them. Germline CDR1 KGHSH, CDR2 LQKENI. The DNA read from the CDR3 is TGTGCCAGCTCACTGACACCCGACACTGAA. Translating it yields CASSLTPDTE. The complete CDR3 protein is CASSLTPDTEAFF.

A note on this clone: Coverage ceases 3 residues before the CDR3 finishes, and the germline J gene fills in the end. The V call is TRBV18, the J call TRBJ2-3; TRBD2 aligns across 7 bases. This CDR3 comprises 14 residues. The V gene's germline CDR1 is KGHSH and CDR2 LQKENI. The CDR3 spells CASSTGLVQETQYF. CDR3 bases read: TGTGCCAGCTCCACCGGACTAGTTCAAGAGACG.

Worth noting for this clone: The DNA ends 3 residues before the CDR3 does, and the rest of the CDR3 is filled in from the germline J gene. J is TRBJ1-1 and V is TRBV29-1, with unresolved D. Germline-derived CDR1 and CDR2 are SQVTM and ANQGSEA. V lost 4 bases to trimming and J lost 3 bases, with 6 bases between them. The CDR3 totals 11 residues. The CDR3 protein is CSVGRDTEAFF. CDR3 DNA (partial): TGCAGCGTTGGTAGGGACACTGAA.

Details on this clone: The DNA ends 3 residues before the CDR3 does, and the rest of the CDR3 is filled in from the germline J gene. The rearrangement uses TRBV4-2 and TRBJ1-2, with 7 nucleotides matching TRBD1. CDR3 size: 15 residues. With 1 base clipped from V and 5 bases from J, the junction kept 7 bases outside the gene matches. Germline V lookup: CDR1 LGHNA, CDR2 YNFKEQ. This CDR3 reads CASSQVGDSMYGYTF. The CDR3 DNA, read in part, is TGTGCCAGCAGCCAAGTAGGGGACAGCATGTATGGC.